This TCR beta chain was observed in a study of OX40 agonist ivuxolimab in advanced cancers. Findings of the study overall: CD4+ and CD8+ blood T cells expanded clonally by week 6 at 0.1 to 3.0 mg/kg. Relative to CD4+, CD8+ T cells held more expanded clones on average. Among the lowest levels of clonal expansion were found in partial responders at 0.1-3.0 mg/kg.

For this clone: The antigen is unknown.

Germline CDR1 reads KGHSH; CDR2 reads LQKENI. With 4 bases clipped from V and 1 base from J, the junction kept 3 bases outside the gene matches. The CDR3 runs 15 residues. Profiled with immunoSEQ multiplex PCR; TCRdb holds only in-frame clones, not every one. The repertoire holds around 47,000 clones, with approximately 90% as singletons. The clonotype was recovered from an adult with an advanced solid tumor such as melanoma, head and neck, liver or kidney cancer. Sequenced here: CD4+ or CD8+ T cells sorted from blood, sampled in a trial of the OX40 agonist ivuxolimab. This rearrangement joins TRBV18 to TRBJ2-7, with TRBD1 matching 11 bases. The CDR3 DNA reads as TGTGCCAGCTCACTCCGGGACAGGGGGTCCTACGAGCAGTACTTC. It specifies CASSLRDRGSYEQYF.